This is a list of T cell receptor beta chains from one sample in a study of CD8+ T cells in alopecia areata. Some clones are missing from TCRdb's copy, which holds only in-frame ones; the method was immunoSEQ multiplex PCR. The table shows about 120,000 clones, with around 45% occurring only once. Sequenced input: NKG2D-low CD8+ T cells sorted from blood. The receptors were sampled from a human donor with alopecia areata. CDR3s include the opening cysteine and the closing phenylalanine or tryptophan. The D gene is left open where the match is weak. Clone size appears in some rows only: once, few, many, or a class for an expanded clone.

j_call d_call clone_size v_call cdr3_nt cdr3_aa
TRBJ2-2 NA NA TRBV4-1 TGCGCCAGCAGCCAGCCATTAGCCGGGGAGCTGTTTTTT CASSQPLAGELFF
TRBJ1-6 NA NA TRBV7-8 TGTGCCAGCAGCTTAGCGCTAGGGGTATCGAATTCACCCCTCCACTTT CASSLALGVSNSPLHF
TRBJ2-1 NA NA TRBV5-1 TGCGCCAGCAGCTTGGTTCAGGGTTCTTACGATGAGCAGTTCTTC CASSLVQGSYDEQFF
TRBJ2-2 TRBD2 once TRBV29-1 TGCAGCGTTGAATCAGCGGGAGGGCCAACCGGGGAGCTGTTTTTT CSVESAGGPTGELFF
TRBJ2-4 TRBD1 few TRBV7-9 TGTGCCAGCAGCCGAACAGGGGACATTCAGTACTTC CASSRTGDIQYF
TRBJ2-7 TRBD2 NA TRBV2 TGTGCCAGCGTGAGCGGGAGGGATGGCGAGCAGTACTTC CASVSGRDGEQYF
TRBJ2-1 NA NA TRBV7-9 TGTGCCAGCAGCCGCCCCAACAGGGAAAGGGAGCAGTTCTTC CASSRPNREREQFF
TRBJ1-1 NA few TRBV29-1 TGCAGCGTTGCCGAGGACACTGAAGCTTTCTTT CSVAEDTEAFF
TRBJ2-7 NA NA TRBV4-1 TGCGCCAGCAGCCCCCTTCGGGGATACGAGCAGTACTTC CASSPLRGYEQYF
TRBJ2-7 NA NA TRBV5-6 TGTGCCAGCAGCTTGGGGCAGGGGATCGGCGAGCAGTACTTC CASSLGQGIGEQYF